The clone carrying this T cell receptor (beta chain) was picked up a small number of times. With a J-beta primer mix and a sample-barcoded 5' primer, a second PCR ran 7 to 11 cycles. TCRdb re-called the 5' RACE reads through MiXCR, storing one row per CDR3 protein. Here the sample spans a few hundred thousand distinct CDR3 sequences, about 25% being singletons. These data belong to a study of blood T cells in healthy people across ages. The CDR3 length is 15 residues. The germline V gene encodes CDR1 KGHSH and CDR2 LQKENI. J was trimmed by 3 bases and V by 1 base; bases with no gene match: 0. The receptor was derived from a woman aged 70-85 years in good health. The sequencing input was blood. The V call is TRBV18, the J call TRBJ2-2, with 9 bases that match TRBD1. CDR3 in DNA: TGTGCCAGCTCACCACGACAGGGGGACACCGGGGAGCTGTTTTTT. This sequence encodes CASSPRQGDTGELFF.